These 8 T cell receptor beta chains were all obtained from the same sample, sequenced in a study of blood T cells in healthy people across ages. For the second PCR, which ran for about 7 to 11 cycles, a sample-barcoded 5' primer and a J-beta primer mix were used. Via MiXCR, TCRdb re-called the 5' RACE reads, giving one row per CDR3 protein. This sample yields approximately 1.5 million distinct CDR3 sequences, of which about 35% are seen a single time; about 10% belongs to the top ten. Sequencing was performed on blood. These receptors were collected from a woman aged 25 to 39 in good health.

This clonotype showed up just once. This chain uses TRBV6-1 with TRBJ1-2, with 9 bases matching TRBD1. Germline lookup yields CDR1 MNHNS and CDR2 SASEGT. V lost 4 bases and J lost 6; bases outside the gene matches: 9. This CDR3 region has 15 residues. CDR3 sequence reads: CASSGLDRGKDGYTF. The CDR3 coding sequence is TGTGCCAGCAGTGGCCTGGACAGGGGAAAGGATGGCTACACCTTC.

As regards this clonotype: Possible read error: a much larger clone is one base away. J is TRBJ1-2 and V is TRBV4-1; D ambiguous. Germline CDR1 is MGHRA and CDR2 is YSYEKL. CDR3 length: 16 amino acids. V shed 4 bases and J shed 5 bases, with 20 bases lying between them. CDR3 region: CASSRAAGIQNYGYTF. DNA of the CDR3: TGCGCCAGCAGCCGAGCGGCGGGCATTCAGAATTATGGCTACACCTTC.

This clonotype has only a few counts. This rearrangement joins TRBV6-5 to TRBJ1-6; no clear D. V lost 1 base, J lost 9 bases, and 7 bases lay in between. Germline assignment: CDR1 MNHEY and CDR2 SVGAGI. The CDR3 is 13 residues long. CDR3 region: CASSYFVGSPLHF. The DNA of the CDR3 is TGTGCCAGCAGTTACTTCGTCGGTTCACCCCTCCACTTT.

This sequence joins TRBV2 and TRBJ1-5; 7 bases agree with TRBD1. The CDR3 has 14 residues. CDR1 and CDR2 from the germline V gene are SNHLY and FYNNEI. V shed 6 bases and J 6 bases; nucleotides not matched to a gene: 8. The CDR3 nucleotides read TGTGCCAGCAGCGTGGGGGAGGGGGCTCAGCCCCAGCATTTT. Protein sequence: CASSVGEGAQPQHF.

This chain uses TRBV10-1 with TRBJ2-2; 7 nucleotides match TRBD1. The CDR3 runs 16 residues. Germline-derived CDR1 and CDR2 are WNHNN and SYGVQD (reference sequence). The ends lost 6 bases at V and 5 bases at J; junction bases unmatched: 12. CDR3 sequence: CASSSYRTGYTGELFF. CDR3 nucleotides: TGCGCCAGCAGCTCTTACCGGACAGGATATACCGGGGAGCTGTTTTTT.

This clonotype appeared a few times. The chain employs TRBV20-1 and TRBJ1-1; D might be TRBD1 (6 bases). V lost 6 bases and J 5 bases, leaving 19 bases between the germline ends. Looked up from germline, CDR1 is DFQATT and CDR2 is SNEGSKA (reference sequence). The CDR3 covers 14 residues. Here the CDR3 DNA reads TGCAGTGCACAAGGAGGGGGGGCGAAAACTGAAGCTTTCTTT. Amino acid sequence: CSAQGGGAKTEAFF.

The J gene is TRBJ2-5, the V gene TRBV5-1; D not certain. CDR1 is SGHRS and CDR2 is YFSETQ in the germline V gene. The CDR3 spans 14 residues. The CDR3 here is CISSQPLGLETQYF. CDR3 DNA sequence: TGCATCAGCAGCCAACCCCTTGGCTTGGAGACCCAGTACTTC.

As regards this clonotype: The germline gene is not matched at one end of the junction; a read error may be the cause. The V call is TRBV14, the J call TRBJ2-1; no clear D. The CDR3 contains 14 residues. Looked up from germline, CDR1 is SGHDN and CDR2 is FVKESK. The CDR3: CTSSLDLSRNEQFF. CDR3 nucleotide sequence: TGTACCAGCTCACTGGACCTTTCTAGGAATGAGCAGTTCTTC.